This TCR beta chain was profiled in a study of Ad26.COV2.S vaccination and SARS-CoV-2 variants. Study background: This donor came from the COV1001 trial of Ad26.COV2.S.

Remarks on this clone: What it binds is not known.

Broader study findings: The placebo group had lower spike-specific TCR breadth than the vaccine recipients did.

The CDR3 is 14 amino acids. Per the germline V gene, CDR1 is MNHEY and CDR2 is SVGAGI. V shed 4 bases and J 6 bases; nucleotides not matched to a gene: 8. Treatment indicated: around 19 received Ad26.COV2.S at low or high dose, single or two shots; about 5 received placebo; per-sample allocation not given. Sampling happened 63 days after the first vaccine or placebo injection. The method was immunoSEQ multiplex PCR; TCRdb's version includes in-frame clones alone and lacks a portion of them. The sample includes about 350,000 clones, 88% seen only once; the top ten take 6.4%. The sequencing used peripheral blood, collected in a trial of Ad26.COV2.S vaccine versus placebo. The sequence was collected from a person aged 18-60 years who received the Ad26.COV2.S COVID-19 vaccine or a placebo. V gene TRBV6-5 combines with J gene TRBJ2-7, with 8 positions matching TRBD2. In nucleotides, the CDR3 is TGTGCCAGCAGTTGGGGACTAGAACAAAGCGAGCAGTACTTC. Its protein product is CASSWGLEQSEQYF.